Presented here are 10 T cell receptor beta chains from one specimen sequenced in a study of T cells in Graves' hyperthyroidism and ophthalmopathy. RNA transcripts gave rise to amplified TCR beta CDR3 regions. HTBI primers were the set used in a first-round RT-PCR of the TCR CDR3. From the multiplex PCR reads, TCRdb called clonotypes with MiXCR, one entry per CDR3 protein. The profile covers 600,000 to 700,000 distinct CDR3 sequences, with about 45% appearing a single time and under 8% taken by the ten largest. The specimen was peripheral blood or thyroid tissue (not recorded which). The receptors here all came from an adult man with Graves' disease, either hyperthyroidism or ophthalmopathy (not recorded which).

In its sample, this clonotype was seen many times. The CDR3 reads CASSLGFVAPLHF. As DNA, the CDR3 is TGTGCCAGCAGCTTAGGTTTCGTTGCACCCCTCCACTTT. The chain combines TRBV7-2 with TRBJ1-6; no reliable D call. Germline CDR1 and CDR2: SGHTA and FQGNSA. Trimming left V 1 base short and J 11 bases short, with 9 bases between. CDR3 length equals 13 residues.

This clonotype was seen repeatedly, ten times or more. The J gene is TRBJ1-6, the V gene TRBV7-3; no clear D gene. The CDR3 loop spans 13 amino acids. The V end was cut by 4 bases, the J end by 7 bases, with 8 bases between. From germline, CDR1 is SGHTA and CDR2 FQGTGA. The chain's CDR3 is CASSSGWNSPLHF. The CDR3 DNA reads as TGTGCCAGCAGCTCGGGGTGGAATTCACCCCTCCACTTT.

The chain joins TRBV9 to TRBJ2-7; 7 nucleotides agree with TRBD1. After removal of 4 bases from V and 0 bases from J, the junction contained 7 bases not matched to a gene. Germline V gene sequence: CDR1 SGDLS, CDR2 YYNGEE. CDR3 length equals 15 residues. This chain's CDR3 is CASSTQGGLSYEQYF. The CDR3 DNA reads TGTGCCAGCAGCACTCAAGGGGGCCTCTCCTACGAGCAGTACTTC.

The chain is built from TRBV2 and TRBJ1-2; D might be TRBD1 (5 bases). Germline loops: CDR1 SNHLY, CDR2 FYNNEI. This CDR3 comprises 16 residues. V lost 4 bases to trimming and J lost 2 bases, with 17 bases between them. The CDR3 DNA is TGTGCCAGCAGTGTTTCCCTCCGGGGCAGCAACTATGGCTACACCTTC. It yields the protein CASSVSLRGSNYGYTF.

In its sample, this clonotype was seen many times. This chain links TRBV10-3 with TRBJ1-3; D gene unclear. Trimming removed 3 bases from V and 5 bases from J, with 11 bases in between. The V gene's germline CDR1 is ENHRY and CDR2 SYGVKD. CDR3 length: 14 residues. The CDR3 is CAISDSRERNTIYF. The CDR3 DNA sequence: TGTGCCATCAGTGACAGCCGCGAGCGAAACACCATATATTTT.

With regard to this clonotype: This sequence may be a read error, since a much larger clone differs from it by one base. CDR3 sequence (DNA): TGTGCCATCAGTGAGTCGGACAGGGTGGGTGGCTACACCTTC. Protein: CAISESDRVGGYTF. V usage is TRBV10-3 and J usage is TRBJ1-2, with 8 bases fitting TRBD1. The V gene end was trimmed by 0 bases and the J gene end by 7 bases; junction bases not matched to a gene: 4. The CDR3 has 14 amino acids. Germline CDR1 reads ENHRY; CDR2 reads SYGVKD.

V and J are TRBV7-9 and TRBJ1-5; 7 positions match TRBD1. After removal of 1 base from V and 7 bases from J, the junction contained 1 base not matched to a gene. The CDR3 has 13 residues. In germline, CDR1 is SEHNR, CDR2 FQNEAQ (reference sequence). CDR3 DNA: TGTGCCAGCAGCTTAGAACAGGGGCAGCCCCAGCATTTT. Translating gives CASSLEQGQPQHF.

This clonotype was found many times. V and J are TRBV5-1 and TRBJ2-6, with a possible D match to TRBD1 (6 bases). Germline CDR1 and CDR2: SGHRS and YFSETQ. Trimming took off 1 base at V and 0 bases at J, with 11 bases between the two ends. The CDR3 extends over 17 amino acids. CDR3 sequence reads: CASSLWGHSSGANVLTF. CDR3 sequence (DNA): TGCGCCAGCAGCTTGTGGGGACACTCCTCTGGGGCCAACGTCCTGACTTTC.

The chain links TRBV7-2 to TRBJ1-1; 7 bases align to TRBD1. The CDR3 length is 13 residues. CDR1 is SGHTA, CDR2 FQGNSA, per germline. With V trimmed by 0 bases and J by 7 bases, 2 bases remained unmatched. This CDR3 reads CASSLARDSEAFF. Here the CDR3 DNA reads TGTGCCAGCAGCTTAGCGCGGGACAGTGAAGCTTTCTTT.

This clonotype was counted between two and nine times. A junction end diverges from the germline sequence, so it may reflect a read error. This chain joins TRBV10-3 and TRBJ1-5, with D perhaps matching TRBD1 (6 bases). The CDR3 runs 15 residues. Germline-derived CDR1 and CDR2 are ENHRY and SYGVKD. The CDR3 is CASSYSRQGNQPQHF. Here the CDR3 DNA reads TGTGCCAGCAGTTACTCCCGACAGGGCAATCAGCCCCAGCATTTT.